The 18 T cell receptor beta chains listed next were all sequenced from one sample in a study of blood T cell repertoires in COVID-19. The table came from immunoSEQ multiplex PCR; TCRdb's copy has only in-frame clones and leaves some out. The sample holds 200,000 to 250,000 clones, 80% to 85% seen once. Sequencing was carried out using PBMCs or T cells enriched from blood (not recorded which). These receptors came from a woman aged 40 to 50 who had recovered from COVID-19.

The J gene is TRBJ2-3, the V gene TRBV2; 8 positions match TRBD1. The germline V gene has CDR1 SNHLY and CDR2 FYNNEI. There are 16 residues in the CDR3. After removal of 3 bases from V and 2 bases from J, the junction contained 7 bases not matched to a gene. The CDR3 region has the DNA TGTGCCAGCAGTGAGCGAGTGACAGGGGCCACAGATACGCAGTATTTT. Protein sequence: CASSERVTGATDTQYF.

This clone was observed a handful of times. Here the CDR3 DNA reads TGTGCCAGCAGCTTTAGTTCGAGGACTGAAGCTTTCTTT. Amino acids: CASSFSSRTEAFF. The rearrangement links TRBV7-2 to TRBJ1-1; no clear D gene. Per the germline V gene, CDR1 is SGHTA and CDR2 is FQGNSA. V lost 3 bases and J lost 5, with 10 bases in between. CDR3 size: 13 residues.

The chain employs TRBV7-9 and TRBJ2-1, with D tentatively TRBD2 (6 bases). This CDR3 has 15 amino acids. Germline V gene data show CDR1 as SEHNR and CDR2 as FQNEAQ (reference sequence). Between the trimmed V and J ends, which lost 5 bases and 3 bases, there was a span of 14 bases. CDR3 protein: CASSPLSGLYNEQFF. CDR3 sequence (DNA): TGTGCCAGCAGCCCGCTTAGCGGCCTCTACAATGAGCAGTTCTTC.

This sequence joins TRBV27 and TRBJ2-5; 11 positions agree with TRBD2. The J segment lost 5 bases and the V segment lost 4 bases, leaving 6 bases of the junction unmatched. Germline CDR1 MNHEY, CDR2 SMNVEV (reference sequence). The CDR3 has 15 residues. The CDR3, as DNA: TGTGCCAGCAGTTCATTAGCGGGAGGGATTGAGACCCAGTACTTC. Protein sequence: CASSSLAGGIETQYF.

This clone was found once. The rearrangement uses TRBV7-3 and TRBJ2-1; 13 bases are shared with TRBD2. Trimming took 5 bases from V and 6 from J; bases not matched to a gene: 7. This CDR3 contains 16 residues. Germline-derived CDR1 and CDR2 are SGHTA and FQGTGA. The CDR3 region is CASSPRTSGSLNEQFF. CDR3 nucleotide sequence: TGTGCCAGCAGCCCACGGACTAGCGGGAGTCTCAATGAGCAGTTCTTC.

In DNA form, the CDR3 reads TGTGCCAGCAGTTTAGACGGCTATGGCTACACCTTC. As protein: CASSLDGYGYTF. This rearrangement joins TRBV12-3 or TRBV12-4 to TRBJ1-2, with D hard to call. The CDR3 sequence is 12 residues long. The V end lost 1 base, the J end lost 4 bases, and 4 bases lay between the germline ends.

This chain uses TRBV7-8 with TRBJ1-5; 7 positions agree with TRBD1. CDR1 is SGHVS and CDR2 is FQNEAQ in the germline V gene. J gave up 2 bases and V 5 bases, and 12 bases lay outside the gene matches. This CDR3 is 17 amino acids long. The CDR3 DNA reads as TGTGCCAGCAGCCTCACACCGGGGGACAGTCGCAATCAGCCCCAGCATTTT. Translated, it gives CASSLTPGDSRNQPQHF.

The rearrangement links TRBV12-5 to TRBJ1-2, with 10 bases that match TRBD1. This CDR3 region has 13 residues. CDR1 is LGHNT, CDR2 FRNRAP, per germline. Trimming took 6 bases from V and 6 from J; bases not matched to a gene: 4. DNA of the CDR3: TGTGCTAGTGGCCACGACAGGGGGCATGGCTACACCTTC. Translation: CASGHDRGHGYTF.

The V and J genes are TRBV5-1 and TRBJ2-2, with D maybe TRBD2 (6 bases). Per the germline V gene, CDR1 is SGHRS and CDR2 is YFSETQ. The CDR3 consists of 17 residues. Between the trimmed V and J ends, which lost 0 bases and 1 base, there was a span of 13 bases. CDR3 protein: CASSLVGLRLNTGELFF. The CDR3 coding sequence is TGCGCCAGCAGCTTGGTGGGACTCAGATTGAACACCGGGGAGCTGTTTTTT.

This clone was recorded only once. The chain links TRBV28 to TRBJ2-7; 8 nucleotides align to TRBD1. After removal of 6 bases from V and 5 bases from J, the junction contained 3 bases not matched to a gene. Germline V CDR1 and CDR2: MDHEN, SYDVKM. CDR3 length equals 12 residues. CDR3 DNA sequence: TGTGCCAGCAGGACAGGGGAAGACGAGCAGTACTTC. It encodes CASRTGEDEQYF.

This clone was observed a single time. The chain couples TRBV6-5 to TRBJ1-5, with D perhaps matching TRBD1 (5 bases). Germline V gives CDR1 MNHEY, CDR2 SVGAGI. Trimming removed 7 bases from V and 5 bases from J, with 18 bases in between. The CDR3 runs 15 residues. The CDR3 loop reads CASTFGAPGYQPQHF. The CDR3 coding sequence is TGTGCCAGCACCTTTGGGGCGCCCGGATATCAGCCCCAGCATTTT.

This sequence joins TRBV10-3 and TRBJ2-2; possible D gene TRBD1, 7 bases. Trimming removed 10 bases at V and 5 bases at J, with 20 bases between. Germline V lookup: CDR1 ENHRY, CDR2 SYGVKD. The CDR3 is 15 residues long. CDR3 loop: CATRGDRKGTGELFF. The CDR3 DNA is TGTGCCACAAGGGGGGACAGAAAGGGGACCGGGGAGCTGTTTTTT.

The rearrangement uses TRBV27 and TRBJ1-6; no firm D call. Germline V CDR1 and CDR2: MNHEY, SMNVEV (reference sequence). The CDR3 runs 15 residues. The ends were cut back, 4 bases at V and 2 bases at J, with 9 bases in the middle. The CDR3 loop reads CASSSLRAYNSPLHF. The CDR3 DNA reads TGTGCCAGCAGTTCCCTCCGGGCCTATAATTCACCCCTCCACTTT.

This clone was counted many times. The gene calls are TRBV3-1 (or the pseudogene TRBV3-2) and TRBJ2-2, with D maybe TRBD1 (6 bases). The CDR3 extends over 17 amino acids. V was clipped by 1 base and J by 6 bases, with 18 bases between them. Germline V CDR1 and CDR2: LGHDT, YNNKEL (reference sequence). CDR3 protein: CASSQARGNYGSGELFF. The CDR3 region has the DNA TGTGCCAGCAGCCAAGCCAGGGGCAACTACGGGTCCGGGGAGCTGTTTTTT.

The V gene is TRBV29-1, the J gene TRBJ2-1; 11 bases align to TRBD2. The germline V gene has CDR1 SQVTM and CDR2 ANQGSEA. The V gene end was trimmed by 5 bases and the J gene end by 7 bases; junction bases not matched to a gene: 13. This CDR3 has 16 amino acids. The DNA of the CDR3 is TGCAGCGTTTCCGGGACTAGCGGTATCCTAGTAAATGAGCAGTTCTTC. Translation: CSVSGTSGILVNEQFF.

This clone was observed once. This rearrangement joins TRBV3-1 (or the pseudogene TRBV3-2) to TRBJ1-2, with TRBD1 matching over 7 bases. CDR3 size: 14 residues. V lost 5 bases and J lost 4; bases outside the gene matches: 7. CDR1 LGHDT and CDR2 YNNKEL come from the germline V gene (reference sequence). The CDR3 spells CASSSSGGGYGYTF. CDR3 sequence (DNA): TGTGCCAGCAGCTCATCAGGGGGAGGCTATGGCTACACCTTC.

This rearrangement joins TRBV12-3 or TRBV12-4 to TRBJ2-5; D is uncertain. CDR3 length: 13 residues. V dropped 4 bases and J dropped 5 bases, with 11 bases sitting between them. In DNA, the CDR3 is TGTGCCAGCAGTTCTACCGGTGTGGAGACCCAGTACTTC. Protein: CASSSTGVETQYF.

The V call is TRBV20-1, the J call TRBJ1-1, with a tentative D call TRBD1 (6 bases). V was clipped by 3 bases and J by 1 base, with 15 bases between them. The CDR3 extends over 15 amino acids. Germline V gene lookup returns CDR1 DFQATT and CDR2 SNEGSKA (reference sequence). The chain's CDR3 is CSASEPRGGNTEAFF. DNA for the CDR3: TGCAGTGCTAGTGAACCCAGGGGTGGGAACACTGAAGCTTTCTTT.